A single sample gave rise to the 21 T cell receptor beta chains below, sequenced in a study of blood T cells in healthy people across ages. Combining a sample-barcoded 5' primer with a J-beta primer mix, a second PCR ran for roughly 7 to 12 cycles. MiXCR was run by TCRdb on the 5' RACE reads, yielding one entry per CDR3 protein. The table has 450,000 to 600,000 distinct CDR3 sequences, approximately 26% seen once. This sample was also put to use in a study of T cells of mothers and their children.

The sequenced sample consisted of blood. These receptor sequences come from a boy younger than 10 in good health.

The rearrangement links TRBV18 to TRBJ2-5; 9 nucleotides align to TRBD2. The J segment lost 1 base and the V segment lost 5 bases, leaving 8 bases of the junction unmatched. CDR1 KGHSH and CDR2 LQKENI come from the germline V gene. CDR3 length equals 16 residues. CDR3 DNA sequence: TGTGCCAGCTCATTGTTTAGCGGGGGCGTCCAAGAGACCCAGTACTTC. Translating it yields CASSLFSGGVQETQYF.

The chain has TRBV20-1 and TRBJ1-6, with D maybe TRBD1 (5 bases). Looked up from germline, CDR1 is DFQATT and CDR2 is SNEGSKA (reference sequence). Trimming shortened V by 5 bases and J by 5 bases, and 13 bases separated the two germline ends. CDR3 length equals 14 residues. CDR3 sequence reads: CSALQGLDNSPLHF. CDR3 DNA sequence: TGCAGTGCTCTTCAGGGTCTCGATAATTCACCCCTCCACTTT.

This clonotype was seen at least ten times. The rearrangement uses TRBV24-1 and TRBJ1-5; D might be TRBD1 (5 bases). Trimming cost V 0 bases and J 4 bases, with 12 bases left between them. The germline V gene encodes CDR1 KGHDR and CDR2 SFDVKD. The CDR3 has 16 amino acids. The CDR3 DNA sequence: TGTGCCACCAGTGATTTGCGAAGACAGCCGAATCAGCCCCAGCATTTT. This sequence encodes CATSDLRRQPNQPQHF.

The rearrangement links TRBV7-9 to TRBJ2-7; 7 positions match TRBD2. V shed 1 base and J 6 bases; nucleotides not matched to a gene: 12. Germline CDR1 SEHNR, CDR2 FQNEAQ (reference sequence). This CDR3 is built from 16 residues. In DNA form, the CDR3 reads TGTGCCAGCAGCTTAGATTCCGGCGGGAGATTCTCCGAGCAGTACTTC. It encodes CASSLDSGGRFSEQYF.

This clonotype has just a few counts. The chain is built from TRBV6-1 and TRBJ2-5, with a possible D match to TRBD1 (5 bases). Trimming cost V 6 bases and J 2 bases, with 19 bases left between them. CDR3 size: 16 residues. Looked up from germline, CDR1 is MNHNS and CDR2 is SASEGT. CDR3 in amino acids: CASRSRTRTPQETQYF. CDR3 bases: TGTGCCAGCAGGTCCAGGACAAGGACGCCTCAAGAGACCCAGTACTTC.

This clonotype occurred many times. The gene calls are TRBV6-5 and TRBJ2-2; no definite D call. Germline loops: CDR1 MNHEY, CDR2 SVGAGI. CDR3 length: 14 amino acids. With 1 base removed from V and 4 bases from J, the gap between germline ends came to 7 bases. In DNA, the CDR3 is TGTGCCAGCAGTTACTGGGTCAGCACCGGGGAGCTGTTTTTT. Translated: CASSYWVSTGELFF.

The CDR3 spells CASSIVSQETQYF. DNA of the CDR3: TGTGCCAGTAGTATAGTATCCCAAGAGACCCAGTACTTC. The chain has TRBV19 and TRBJ2-5; D is undetermined. Germline V gene lookup returns CDR1 LNHDA and CDR2 SQIVND (reference sequence). The CDR3 sequence is 13 residues long. V was cut by 1 base and J by 1 base, with 4 bases left in between.

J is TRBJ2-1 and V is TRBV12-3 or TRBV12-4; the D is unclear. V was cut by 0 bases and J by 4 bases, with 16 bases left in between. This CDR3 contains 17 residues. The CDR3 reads CASSLAHVRRIYNEQFF. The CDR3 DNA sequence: TGTGCCAGCAGTTTAGCGCATGTCAGGAGAATATACAATGAGCAGTTCTTC.

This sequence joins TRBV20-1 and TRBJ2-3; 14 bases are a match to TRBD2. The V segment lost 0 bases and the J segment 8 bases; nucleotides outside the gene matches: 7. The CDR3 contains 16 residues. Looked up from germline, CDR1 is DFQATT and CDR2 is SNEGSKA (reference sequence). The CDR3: CSARDQTSGGAGTQYF. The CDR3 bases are TGCAGTGCTAGAGATCAGACTAGCGGGGGGGCGGGTACGCAGTATTTT.

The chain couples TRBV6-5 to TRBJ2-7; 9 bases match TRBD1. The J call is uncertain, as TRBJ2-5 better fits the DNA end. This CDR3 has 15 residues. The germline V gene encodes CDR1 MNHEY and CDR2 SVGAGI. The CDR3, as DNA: TGTGCCAGCAGAGGCTACAGGGGGCTGGTAGAGACCCAGTACTTC. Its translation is CASRGYRGLVETQYF.

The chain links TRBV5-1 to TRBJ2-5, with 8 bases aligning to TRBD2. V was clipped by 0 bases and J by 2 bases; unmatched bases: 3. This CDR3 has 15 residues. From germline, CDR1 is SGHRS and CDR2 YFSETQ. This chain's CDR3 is CASSLERGGQETQYF. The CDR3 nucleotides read TGCGCCAGCAGCTTGGAACGGGGGGGACAAGAGACCCAGTACTTC.

CDR3 coding DNA: TGTGCCAGCAGCTCGGAGGATCTAGCGGGGAGCCCCCTAAGCTCCTACGAGCAGTACTTC. Translating it yields CASSSEDLAGSPLSSYEQYF. This chain uses TRBV7-6 with TRBJ2-5, with 9 positions matching TRBD2. The J call may be faulty, since TRBJ2-7 better matches the DNA end. Germline assignment: CDR1 SGHVS and CDR2 FNYEAQ. The CDR3 loop spans 20 amino acids.

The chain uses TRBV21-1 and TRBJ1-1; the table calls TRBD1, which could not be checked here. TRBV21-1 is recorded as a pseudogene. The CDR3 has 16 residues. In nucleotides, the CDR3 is TGTGCCAGCATCAAATGCTACAGGACCCTGAACACTGAAGCTTTCTTT. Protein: CASIKCYRTLNTEAFF.

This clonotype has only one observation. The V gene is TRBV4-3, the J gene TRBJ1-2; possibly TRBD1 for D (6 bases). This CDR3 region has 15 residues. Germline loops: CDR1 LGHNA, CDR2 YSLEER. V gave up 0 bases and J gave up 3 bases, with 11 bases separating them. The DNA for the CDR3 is TGCGCCAGCAGCCAAGATTGGGGGCTTTACTATGGCTACACCTTC. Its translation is CASSQDWGLYYGYTF.

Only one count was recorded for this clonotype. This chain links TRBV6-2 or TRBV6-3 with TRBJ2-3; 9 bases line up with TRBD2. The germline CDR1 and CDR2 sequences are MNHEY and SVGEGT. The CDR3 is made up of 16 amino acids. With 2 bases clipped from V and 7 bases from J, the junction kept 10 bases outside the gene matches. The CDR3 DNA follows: TGTGCCAGCAGTTACAGCGGGGGGAGAAGATACAATACGCAGTATTTT. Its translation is CASSYSGGRRYNTQYF.

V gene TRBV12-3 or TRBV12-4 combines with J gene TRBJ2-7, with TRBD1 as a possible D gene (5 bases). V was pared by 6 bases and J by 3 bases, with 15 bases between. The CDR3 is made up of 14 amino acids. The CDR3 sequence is CASSDGAEYYEQYF. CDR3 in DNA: TGTGCCAGCAGCGATGGGGCAGAATACTACGAGCAGTACTTC.

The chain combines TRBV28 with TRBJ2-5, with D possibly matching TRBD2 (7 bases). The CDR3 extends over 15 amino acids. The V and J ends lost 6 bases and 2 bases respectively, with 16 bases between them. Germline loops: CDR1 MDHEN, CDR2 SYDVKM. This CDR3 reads CASSSLRGGQETQYF. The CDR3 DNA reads TGTGCCAGCAGCTCCCTTAGGGGGGGACAAGAGACCCAGTACTTC.

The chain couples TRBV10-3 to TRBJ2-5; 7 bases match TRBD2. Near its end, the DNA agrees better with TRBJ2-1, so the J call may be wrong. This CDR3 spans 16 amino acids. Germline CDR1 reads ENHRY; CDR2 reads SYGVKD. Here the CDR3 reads CAISETASGPRYEQFF. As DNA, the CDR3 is TGTGCCATCAGTGAGACGGCTAGCGGACCTCGCTATGAGCAGTTCTTC.

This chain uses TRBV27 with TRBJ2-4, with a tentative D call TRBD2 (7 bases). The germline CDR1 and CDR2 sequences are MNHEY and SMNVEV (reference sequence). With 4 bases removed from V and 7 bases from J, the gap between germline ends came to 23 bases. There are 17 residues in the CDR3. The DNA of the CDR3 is TGTGCCAGCAGTTCCATCCCCTTGCGGGAGCAGGGGAACATTCAGTACTTC. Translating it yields CASSSIPLREQGNIQYF.

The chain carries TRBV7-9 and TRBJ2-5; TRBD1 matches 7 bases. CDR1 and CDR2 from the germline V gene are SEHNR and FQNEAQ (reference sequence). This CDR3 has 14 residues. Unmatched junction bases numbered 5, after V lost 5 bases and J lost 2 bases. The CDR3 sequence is CASSERDRQETQYF. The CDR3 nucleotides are TGTGCCAGCAGCGAAAGGGACAGACAAGAGACCCAGTACTTC.

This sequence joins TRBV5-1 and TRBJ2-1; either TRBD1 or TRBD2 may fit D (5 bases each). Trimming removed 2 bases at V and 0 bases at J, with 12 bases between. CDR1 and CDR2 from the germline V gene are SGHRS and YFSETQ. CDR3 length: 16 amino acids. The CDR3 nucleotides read TGCGCCAGCAGCTTTCCGGGGACGAGCTCCTACAATGAGCAGTTCTTC. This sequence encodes CASSFPGTSSYNEQFF.